These 29 T cell receptor beta chains originate from one sample sequenced in a study of T cell repertoires in cytomegalovirus infection. A single record per CDR3 protein comes from TCRdb applying MiXCR to the reads. The sample has approximately 500,000 distinct CDR3 sequences, approximately 15% seen once. Sequenced material: CD8+ T cells from PBMCs. All receptors derive from a human donor in good health (CMV status not recorded). Some clones in this sample may be carry-over from other donors' samples.

In this sample, this clonotype turned up many times. The chain has TRBV7-9 and TRBJ1-1; D not certain. V was trimmed by 5 bases and J by 1 base, leaving 5 bases between them. Germline V gene data show CDR1 as SEHNR and CDR2 as FQNEAQ (reference sequence). This CDR3 region has 12 residues. The CDR3 DNA is TGTGCCAGCAGCACGGGGAACACTGAAGCTTTCTTT. Translated, it gives CASSTGNTEAFF.

At least ten counts were recorded for this clonotype. CDR3: CASSQTRTSGRRQYF. As DNA, the CDR3 is TGTGCCAGCAGTCAAACCAGGACTAGCGGGAGGAGACAGTACTTC. V and J are TRBV28 and TRBJ2-7; 14 bases match TRBD2. CDR1 and CDR2 from the germline V gene are MDHEN and SYDVKM. The junction had 10 bases not matched to a gene; V was cut back by 5 bases and J by 10 bases. The CDR3 length is 15 residues. The variable domain in full, completed from reference TRBV28 and TRBJ2-7, reads DVKVTQSSRYLVKRTGEKVFLECVQDMDHENMFWYRQDPGLGLRLIYFSYDVKMKEKGDIPEGYSVSREKKERFSLILESASTNQTSMYLCASSQTRTSGRRQYFGPGTRLTVT.

This clonotype was seen only once. This clone may be a read error of a much larger clone one base away. CDR3 sequence (DNA): TGTGCCGTACAACGACAGGGATCCTACGAGCAGTACTTC. This gives the protein CAVQRQGSYEQYF. The rearrangement joins TRBV25-1 to TRBJ2-7; 7 nucleotides line up with TRBD1. Germline CDR1 is MGHDK and CDR2 is SYGVNS. The CDR3 totals 13 residues. V was pared by 11 bases and J by 1 base, with 8 bases of the junction left unmatched.

This clonotype has more than one count but fewer than ten. The J gene is TRBJ2-1, the V gene TRBV14, with 13 bases identical to TRBD2. Germline V gene lookup returns CDR1 SGHDN and CDR2 FVKESK. V lost 4 bases to trimming and J lost 4 bases; unmatched junction nucleotides: 4. CDR3 length: 16 amino acids. Here the CDR3 DNA reads TGTGCCAGCAGCCTCCGACTAGCGGGGGGATACAATGAGCAGTTCTTC. As protein: CASSLRLAGGYNEQFF.

This clonotype appeared a single time. The V and J genes are TRBV7-3 and TRBJ1-2; 12 nucleotides match TRBD1. The CDR3 loop spans 15 amino acids. V lost 4 bases, J lost 7 bases, and 7 bases stayed unmatched. CDR1 is SGHTA and CDR2 is FQGTGA in the germline V gene. This CDR3 reads CASSSSGTGGGGYTF. As DNA, the CDR3 is TGTGCCAGCAGCTCCTCCGGGACAGGGGGCGGTGGCTACACCTTC.

This clonotype was observed a handful of times. This chain links TRBV11-2 with TRBJ1-1; D is ambiguous. This CDR3 contains 13 residues. V was trimmed by 3 bases and J by 5 bases, leaving 10 bases between them. CDR1 is SGHAT, CDR2 FQNNGV, per germline. The CDR3 DNA is TGTGCCAGCAGCTTCCCTAGTCCTACTGAAGCTTTCTTT. Its protein is CASSFPSPTEAFF.

This clonotype has a count of ten or more. The rearrangement joins TRBV4-1 to TRBJ2-7; D assignment may be TRBD1 or TRBD2 (5 bases each). V was cut by 1 base and J by 2 bases, with 12 bases left in between. Germline V lookup: CDR1 MGHRA, CDR2 YSYEKL. The CDR3 sequence is 15 residues long. As DNA, the CDR3 is TGCGCCAGCAGCCAAGTACGAGGGGCGGCCTACGAGCAGTACTTC. This sequence encodes CASSQVRGAAYEQYF.

This clonotype was observed at least ten times. The V gene is TRBV7-2, the J gene TRBJ1-4; 7 bases agree with TRBD1. Germline loops: CDR1 SGHTA, CDR2 FQGNSA. This CDR3 comprises 19 residues. The J segment lost 0 bases and the V segment lost 1 base, leaving 11 bases of the junction unmatched. The CDR3 spells CASSLVKRGQFATNEKLFF. Written as DNA, the CDR3 is TGTGCCAGCAGCTTAGTGAAAAGGGGGCAGTTCGCAACTAATGAAAAACTGTTTTTT.

This clonotype was counted many times. The chain has TRBV7-9 and TRBJ1-4; possible D gene TRBD1, 5 bases. Germline assignment: CDR1 SEHNR and CDR2 FQNEAQ (reference sequence). The CDR3 length is 14 residues. V gave up 5 bases and J gave up 8 bases, with 15 bases separating them. The CDR3 nucleotides are TGTGCCAGCAGCCAGGGTGGGGTTGCGGAAAAACTGTTTTTT. The encoded protein is CASSQGGVAEKLFF. Filled out from reference TRBV7-9 and TRBJ1-4, the complete variable domain reads DTGVSQNPRHKITKRGQNVTFRCDPISEHNRLYWYRQTLGQGPEFLTYFQNEAQLEKSRLLSDRFSAERPKGSFSTLEIQRTEQGDSAMYLCASSQGGVAEKLFFGSGTQLSVL.

This clonotype was seen many times. The gene calls are TRBV6-1 and TRBJ1-1, with 8 bases identical to TRBD1. Germline trimming cut 7 bases from V and 7 bases from J; bases unmatched to any gene: 8. CDR1 and CDR2 from the germline V gene are MNHNS and SASEGT. The CDR3 extends over 13 amino acids. CDR3 sequence: CASIFQGAIEAFF. As DNA, the CDR3 is TGTGCCAGCATTTTCCAGGGGGCGATTGAAGCTTTCTTT.

In this sample, this clonotype turned up a few times. The chain carries TRBV4-2 and TRBJ1-1; perhaps TRBD1 as D (5 bases). This CDR3 spans 16 amino acids. Trimming shortened V by 0 bases and J by 1 base, and 12 bases separated the two germline ends. In germline, CDR1 is LGHNA, CDR2 YNFKEQ. The CDR3 DNA reads TGTGCCAGCAGCCAAGATGGGGTGGGGGAGAACACTGAAGCTTTCTTT. It translates to CASSQDGVGENTEAFF.

This clonotype was counted only a few times. CDR3 coding DNA: TGTGCCACAATATTCCGGGACAGGGGGCTTAATGAGCAGTTCTTC. As protein: CATIFRDRGLNEQFF. This chain connects TRBV19 to TRBJ2-1, with 12 positions matching TRBD1. The V and J ends lost 10 bases and 7 bases, in that order; junction bases with no gene match: 11. CDR1 is LNHDA and CDR2 is SQIVND in the germline V gene (reference sequence). This CDR3 spans 15 amino acids. The full variable domain, in which reference TRBV19 and TRBJ2-1 provide the parts outside the CDR3, is DGGITQSPKYLFRKEGQNVTLSCEQNLNHDAMYWYRQDPGQGLRLIYYSQIVNDFQKGDIAEGYSVSREKKESFPLTVTSAQKNPTAFYLCATIFRDRGLNEQFFGPGTRLTVL.

V usage is TRBV4-2 and J usage is TRBJ2-1; a weak D match, TRBD2 (5 bases). V was trimmed by 0 bases and J by 3 bases, leaving 9 bases between them. The CDR3 totals 15 residues. CDR1 is LGHNA, CDR2 YNFKEQ, per germline. DNA of the CDR3: TGTGCCAGCAGCCAAGAATACCGGGACTACAATGAGCAGTTCTTC. This sequence encodes CASSQEYRDYNEQFF.

Of note for this clonotype: It may be a read error: a sequence one base away is much more abundant. This rearrangement joins TRBV7-9 to TRBJ2-1; 12 bases agree with TRBD2. J gave up 7 bases and V 5 bases, and 9 bases lay outside the gene matches. The CDR3 totals 16 residues. Germline CDR1 and CDR2: SEHNR and FQNEAQ (reference sequence). CDR3 in DNA: TGTGCCAGCAGCCCTGCTAGCGGGGGGGCCGTAAATGAGCAGTTCTTC. This translates into CASSPASGGAVNEQFF.

This clonotype has at least ten counts. The V gene is TRBV7-9, the J gene TRBJ2-7; a weak D match, TRBD1 (6 bases). Trimming left V 1 base short and J 7 bases short, with 11 bases between. Germline V gene data show CDR1 as SEHNR and CDR2 as FQNEAQ (reference sequence). The CDR3 contains 13 residues. The CDR3 is CASSLGAQGEQYF. DNA of the CDR3: TGTGCCAGCAGCTTAGGTGCCCAGGGGGAGCAGTACTTC.

This clonotype was seen at least ten times. This rearrangement joins TRBV7-9 to TRBJ2-3, with TRBD2 as a possible D gene (5 bases). The germline gives CDR1 SEHNR, CDR2 FQNEAQ (reference sequence). Trimming removed 8 bases at V and 8 bases at J, with 17 bases between. CDR3 length: 13 amino acids. The chain's CDR3 is CASLEGLRGTQYF. As DNA, the CDR3 is TGTGCCAGCCTCGAGGGTCTGCGCGGTACGCAGTATTTT.

The sample holds many counts of this clonotype. This rearrangement joins TRBV11-1 to TRBJ1-2; D uncertain. From germline, CDR1 is SGHAT and CDR2 FQDESV (reference sequence). The V gene lost 10 bases and the J gene lost 2 bases, with 14 bases spanning the gap. The CDR3 totals 13 residues. The CDR3 region has the DNA TGTGCCATCCCGGCACCCTTCAACTATGGCTACACCTTC. This sequence encodes CAIPAPFNYGYTF.

In this sample, this clonotype turned up a few times. This chain joins TRBV5-1 and TRBJ1-2; D is perhaps TRBD1 (5 bases). The V gene lost 0 bases and the J gene lost 3 bases, with 12 bases spanning the gap. The CDR3 extends over 15 amino acids. The V gene's germline CDR1 is SGHRS and CDR2 YFSETQ. CDR3 nucleotides: TGCGCCAGCAGCTTGGATTTCAGGGCCCACTATGGCTACACCTTC. It translates to CASSLDFRAHYGYTF. Looking up the rest from reference TRBV5-1 and TRBJ1-2 gives the full variable domain: KAGVTQTPRYLIKTRGQQVTLSCSPISGHRSVSWYQQTPGQGLQFLFEYFSETQRNKGNFPGRFSGRQFSNSRSEMNVSTLELGDSALYLCASSLDFRAHYGYTFGSGTRLTVV.

This clonotype was counted ten times or more. The CDR3 DNA reads as TGTGCCAGCAGGCCACCAACAACGAACACTGAAGCTTTCTTT. This gives the protein CASRPPTTNTEAFF. The chain uses TRBV12-3 or TRBV12-4 and TRBJ1-1; D unclear. This CDR3 has 14 amino acids. The V end was cut by 6 bases, the J end by 1 base, with 12 bases between.

The rearrangement uses TRBV4-1 and TRBJ1-5, with 11 bases that match TRBD1. This CDR3 region has 13 residues. Germline loops: CDR1 MGHRA, CDR2 YSYEKL. J lost 7 bases, V lost 6 bases, and 2 bases had no gene match. This CDR3 is CASRGQGEQPQHF. As DNA, the CDR3 is TGCGCCAGCAGGGGACAGGGGGAACAGCCCCAGCATTTT.

This clonotype has at least ten counts. The V and J genes are TRBV6-2 or TRBV6-3 and TRBJ2-1; TRBD1 might be the D (6 bases). Between the trimmed V and J ends, which lost 7 bases and 5 bases, there was a span of 15 bases. CDR3 length equals 14 residues. CDR1 is MNHEY and CDR2 is SVGEGT in the germline V gene. In DNA form, the CDR3 reads TGTGCCAGCACCCCATGGACAGACAACAATGAGCAGTTCTTC. Translation gives CASTPWTDNNEQFF.

This clonotype has a count of ten or more. The rearrangement uses TRBV7-6 and TRBJ2-1, with D possibly being TRBD1 (5 bases). Germline V gives CDR1 SGHVS, CDR2 FNYEAQ. The CDR3 totals 16 residues. V was clipped by 1 base and J by 5 bases, with 15 bases between them. The CDR3 bases are TGTGCCAGCAGCTTAGGGCGAATGATGGGGCACAATGAGCAGTTCTTC. It translates to CASSLGRMMGHNEQFF.

Regarding this clonotype: A much larger clonotype is one base distant, so this may be a read error. Since the CDR3 does not end with the conserved phenylalanine or tryptophan, this likely comes from a read error. The chain recombines TRBV7-2 with TRBJ1-2, with 10 positions matching TRBD1. CDR3 size: 13 residues. CDR1 and CDR2 from the germline V gene are SGHTA and FQGNSA. Losses at the gene ends were 6 bases for V and 7 bases for J; bases not matched to a gene: 5. In nucleotides, the CDR3 is TGTGCCAGCAGTCTCGACAGGGGGCTTGGCTACACCTAC. Encoded protein: CASSLDRGLGYTY.

Note on this clonotype: Because the CDR3 is missing its conserved closing phenylalanine or tryptophan, this is likely a read error. The chain combines TRBV7-6 with TRBJ2-6, with 8 bases that match TRBD1. The CDR3 consists of 15 residues. The V and J ends lost 5 bases and 4 bases, in that order; junction bases with no gene match: 4. Germline CDR1 reads SGHVS; CDR2 reads FNYEAQ. For the CDR3, the DNA is TGTGCCAGCAGCGGACAGGGATGGGGGGCCAACGTCCTGACTCTC. Translating it yields CASSGQGWGANVLTL.

The chain couples TRBV2 to TRBJ2-1, with 9 nucleotides matching TRBD2. V was clipped by 3 bases and J by 2 bases; unmatched bases: 5. The CDR3 covers 16 residues. Per germline, CDR1 SNHLY and CDR2 FYNNEI. The CDR3 DNA reads TGTGCCAGCAGTGAGTGGAGCGGGGGGCCCTACAATGAGCAGTTCTTC. This codes for CASSEWSGGPYNEQFF.

There are many counts of this clonotype. This chain joins TRBV7-2 and TRBJ2-2; no firm D call. The CDR3 contains 13 residues. Per the germline V gene, CDR1 is SGHTA and CDR2 is FQGNSA. The germline V and J ends were trimmed by 5 bases and 4 bases, with 8 bases remaining between them. CDR3 sequence: CASSLTPTGELFF. For the CDR3, the DNA is TGTGCCAGCAGCCTCACACCCACCGGGGAGCTGTTTTTT.

In this sample, this clonotype turned up many times. V is TRBV7-2 and J is TRBJ1-6; D is unresolved. CDR1 is SGHTA, CDR2 FQGNSA, per germline. CDR3 length: 16 residues. The V end lost 1 base, the J end lost 0 bases, and 7 bases lay between the germline ends. CDR3 sequence (DNA): TGTGCCAGCAGCTTAGGGGGAAACTCCTATAATTCACCCCTCCACTTT. Its translation is CASSLGGNSYNSPLHF.

In this sample, this clonotype turned up many times. The chain links TRBV7-6 to TRBJ2-5; 7 bases match TRBD2. The CDR3 is 15 residues long. The V and J ends lost 6 bases and 1 base, in that order; junction bases with no gene match: 8. CDR1 is SGHVS, CDR2 FNYEAQ, per germline. CDR3 sequence reads: CASRRLAATQETQYF. Written as DNA, the CDR3 is TGTGCCAGCAGACGACTAGCCGCCACCCAAGAGACCCAGTACTTC.

This clonotype has a handful of counts. The CDR3 DNA sequence: TGCAGTGCTCACAGGGGCAGCTCCTACAATGAGCAGTTCTTC. This codes for CSAHRGSSYNEQFF. This chain uses TRBV20-1 with TRBJ2-1; 7 bases align to TRBD1. Trimming cost V 5 bases and J 0 bases; bases outside gene matches: 4. This CDR3 has 14 residues. Germline V gives CDR1 DFQATT, CDR2 SNEGSKA (reference sequence).